Listed below are T cell receptor beta chains from one sample, sequenced in a study of blood T cell repertoires in COVID-19. Generated by immunoSEQ multiplex PCR, the TCRdb table keeps only in-frame clones and is missing some. The sample carries 200,000 to 300,000 clones, 75% to 85% recorded once. What was sequenced was peripheral blood. The source is a human donor in a cohort sampled during active COVID-19. Both conserved end residues are part of each CDR3. A D gene is named only where the DNA matches it firmly. Expanded clones get a size class; other rows say once, few or many, or leave the size out.

>.|TRBJ2-7|TRBV28|TRBD2
TGTGCCAGCAGTTCTCCGGGACTAGCGAGAGAGCAGTACTTC
CASSSPGLAREQYF
>few|TRBJ2-7|TRBV11-3|.
TGTGCCAGCAGCGCACTACCTAGACCTTGGGACACGAGCTACGAGCAGTACTTC
CASSALPRPWDTSYEQYF
>.|TRBJ1-1|TRBV12-5|.
TGTGCTAGTGGTTCTTACAATACTGAAGCTTTCTTT
CASGSYNTEAFF
>once|TRBJ1-5|TRBV19|.
TGTGCCGGGGGGGTGAGTAGCAATCAGCCCCAGCATTTT
CAGGVSSNQPQHF
>once|TRBJ2-5|TRBV4-2|.
TGTGCCAGCAGCCAAGATTTGCAGGGGCAAGAGACCCAGTACTTC
CASSQDLQGQETQYF
>.|TRBJ2-5|TRBV7-6|TRBD2
TGTGCCAGCAGCTTACGGCTAGCGGGGGAGACCCAGTACTTC
CASSLRLAGETQYF
>.|TRBJ2-7|TRBV5-1|.
TGCGCCAGCAGCTTCAACGGGGACGAGCAGTACTTC
CASSFNGDEQYF
>.|TRBJ1-1|TRBV5-5|TRBD1
TGTGCCAGCAGCTCTCATAGCCCGGACAGGGGGCAAGCTTTCTTT
CASSSHSPDRGQAFF
>once|TRBJ2-1|TRBV29-1|.
TGCAGCGTTGATTCGGACAGAAATGAGCAGTTCTTC
CSVDSDRNEQFF
>.|TRBJ2-1|TRBV9|TRBD2
TGTGCCAGCCAGCGGGAGGGCCGATACAATGAGCAGTTCTTC
CASQREGRYNEQFF
>many|TRBJ2-1|TRBV13|.
TGTGCCAGCAGCTTCGAGCCGAGTATCAATGAGCAGTTCTTC
CASSFEPSINEQFF
>.|TRBJ1-1|TRBV5-1|TRBD1
TGCGCCAGCAGGCGGACAGGGGAAGGCACTGAAGCTTTCTTT
CASRRTGEGTEAFF
>.|TRBJ1-1|TRBV6-5|.
TGTGCCAGCAGTTACCTGTCGGGGAGGAACACTGAAGCTTTCTTT
CASSYLSGRNTEAFF
>.|TRBJ2-2|TRBV5-1|.
TGCGCCAGCAGCCCGAACAGGGAGAACACCGGGGAGCTGTTTTTT
CASSPNRENTGELFF
>.|TRBJ2-7|TRBV7-9|TRBD1
TGTGCCAGCAGCTTAGTACGGGACAGATACTACGAGCAGTACTTC
CASSLVRDRYYEQYF
>.|TRBJ1-1|TRBV29-1|TRBD1
TGCAGCGTCACGAGAGGAGCAGGGGGCGCAGACACTGAAGCTTTCTTT
CSVTRGAGGADTEAFF
>.|TRBJ2-5|TRBV12-5|.
TGTGCTAGTGGTTTGACTCTCCTGAGGGAGACCCAGTACTTC
CASGLTLLRETQYF
>.|TRBJ2-3|TRBV15|TRBD2
TGTGCCACCAGCATAAACGGGGGGAATACGCAGTATTTT
CATSINGGNTQYF
>once|TRBJ1-2|TRBV3-1/TRBV3-2|TRBD1
TGTGCCAGCAGCCGCCGCCTGGGACAGTTCCCGGTTGGCTCCCTAACTGCTACTAACTATGGCTACACCTTC
CASSRRLGQFPVGSLTATNYGYTF
>.|TRBJ2-5|TRBV7-9|.
TGTGCCAGCAGCTTAGGAGGTGGGGGCAGGAAGGAGACCCAGTACTTC
CASSLGGGGRKETQYF
>.|TRBJ1-3|TRBV5-1|.
TGCGCCAGCAGCTTGGTGGGGCGAAGCTCTGGAAACACCATATATTTT
CASSLVGRSSGNTIYF
>.|TRBJ1-1|TRBV18|.
TGTGCCAGCTCATCCCAGACAGCTATACCCCTGAACACTGAAGCTTTCTTT
CASSSQTAIPLNTEAFF
>.|TRBJ2-7|TRBV18|TRBD2
TGTGCCAGCTCACGTACAGCGGGAGGGCCTGACGAGCAGTACTTC
CASSRTAGGPDEQYF
>.|TRBJ1-2|TRBV10-3|.
TGTGCCACCAGAGTGGAGGGAATCTATGGCTACACCTTC
CATRVEGIYGYTF
>.|TRBJ2-5|TRBV5-4|.
TGTGCCAGCAGCTTGGTAGGGAGAGAGACCCAGTACTTC
CASSLVGRETQYF
>.|TRBJ1-1|TRBV6-5|.
TGTGTCACGAGCGTGAACACTGAAGCTTTCTTT
CVTSVNTEAFF
>.|TRBJ1-5|TRBV6-5|TRBD1
TGTGCCAGCAGGCCTCAGGGGGTCGGCAATCAGCCCCAGCATTTT
CASRPQGVGNQPQHF
>once|TRBJ1-2|TRBV20-1|.
TGCAGTGCTAGAGTGCAGGGTGGCTACACCTTC
CSARVQGGYTF
>.|TRBJ2-3|TRBV28|.
TGTGCCAGCAGTCCGCGTGGAAAGGGGACAGATACGCAGTATTTT
CASSPRGKGTDTQYF
>.|TRBJ2-5|TRBV15|TRBD1
TGTGCCACCAGCGGCGGTGGGCAGGGGGCTAAGGAGACCCAGTACTTC
CATSGGGQGAKETQYF
>.|TRBJ2-5|TRBV2|.
TGTGCCAGCAGTTTGGGGGCGACCCGGCAAGAAGAGACCCAGTACTTC
CASSLGATRQEETQYF
>.|TRBJ2-3|TRBV5-8|TRBD1
TGTGCCAGCAGCACTACAGGGGGGAACACAGATACGCAGTATTTT
CASSTTGGNTDTQYF
>once|TRBJ2-2|TRBV24-1|.
TGTGCCACCAGTGATCCAACCGGGGCGAACACCGGGGAGCTGTTTTTT
CATSDPTGANTGELFF
>.|TRBJ1-5|TRBV7-6|.
TGTGCCAGCAGCTTAGCTGCGGCAGGGGGCAATCAGCCCCAGCATTTT
CASSLAAAGGNQPQHF
>.|TRBJ1-6|TRBV5-4|TRBD1
TGTGCCAGCAGCTTGGGGCGAGGGGGCGGTGATTCACCCCTCCACTTT
CASSLGRGGGDSPLHF
>.|TRBJ2-3|TRBV10-2|.
TGCGCCAGCGCTCTGACAGGTGACCACGATACGCAGTATTTT
CASALTGDHDTQYF
>.|TRBJ2-5|TRBV7-9|TRBD2
TGTGCCAGCAGCTTTGGGACTAGCGGACAAGAGACCCAGTACTTC
CASSFGTSGQETQYF
>.|TRBJ2-2|TRBV11-2|TRBD2
TGTGCCAGCAGCTTAGTACTAGCGGGGGGGTACACCGGGGAGCTGTTTTTT
CASSLVLAGGYTGELFF
>once|TRBJ2-2|TRBV6-6|TRBD1
TGTGCCAGCAGTCATTATACAGGGGGCGACGGGGAGCTGTTTTTT
CASSHYTGGDGELFF
>.|TRBJ2-3|TRBV24-1|.
TGTGCCACCAGTAGAGATAGCACAGATACGCAGTATTTT
CATSRDSTDTQYF
>.|TRBJ1-2|TRBV25-1|TRBD1
TGTGCCAGCAGCGCGACAGGGGCATACATCTATGGCTACACCTTC
CASSATGAYIYGYTF
>.|TRBJ2-2|TRBV6-5|.
TGTGCCAGCAGTCCTAACACCGGGGAGCTGTTTTTT
CASSPNTGELFF